A selection of T cell receptor beta chains follows, all from one sample in a study of cytomegalovirus exposure and HLA in healthy donors. TCRdb's table, derived via immunoSEQ multiplex PCR, lists solely in-frame clones and lacks some. The sample table sets out some 76,000 clones. Sequences were obtained from PBMCs. Receptor source: a female donor in good health and CMV-seropositive. Both conserved end residues are part of each CDR3. D genes are given only for firm matches.

TGTGCCAGCAGCCCGTACAATAAACAGCCCCAGCATTTT,CASSPYNKQPQHF,TRBV4-2,TRBJ1-5,NA
TGTGCCAGCAGTTTAGCACGGACAGGGTCGGATGGCTACACCTTC,CASSLARTGSDGYTF,TRBV28,TRBJ1-2,TRBD1
TGCGCCAGCAGCCGGGACCCAGGCTTGGGCAGGGGGTCCACCGGGGAGCTGTTTTTT,CASSRDPGLGRGSTGELFF,TRBV4-1,TRBJ2-2,TRBD1
TGCGCCAGCAGCTTGGGGCCCCTTTCGGGGGCCAACGTCCTGACTTTC,CASSLGPLSGANVLTF,TRBV5-1,TRBJ2-6,NA
TGTGCCAGCAGTTCAGGGCCCGAAAATAGCAATCAGCCCCAGCATTTT,CASSSGPENSNQPQHF,TRBV27,TRBJ1-5,NA
TGTGCCAGTAGTATACGACCCTGGGACAGGGTGGACACTGAAGCTTTCTTT,CASSIRPWDRVDTEAFF,TRBV19,TRBJ1-1,TRBD1
TGTGCCAGCAGTGATACAGGGGGCACTGAAGCTTTCTTT,CASSDTGGTEAFF,TRBV6-1,TRBJ1-1,TRBD1
TGCGCCAGCAGCCAAGAAAATAGGAACACTGAAGCTTTCTTT,CASSQENRNTEAFF,TRBV4-3,TRBJ1-1,NA
TGTGCCAGCAGTCCCCCGGGAGGACAGGGGTATGGCTACACCTTC,CASSPPGGQGYGYTF,TRBV28,TRBJ1-2,TRBD1
TGTGCCAGCAGTTTATGGTCGGGGGGGAATGAAAAACTGTTTTTT,CASSLWSGGNEKLFF,TRBV28,TRBJ1-4,NA
TGTGCCAGCAGTGAAGGCGGGACCCCCACAGATACGCAGTATTTT,CASSEGGTPTDTQYF,TRBV2,TRBJ2-3,NA
TGTGCCATCAGGGACCTAAAGGAGGGCTCTGGAAACACCATATATTTT,CAIRDLKEGSGNTIYF,TRBV10-3,TRBJ1-3,NA
TGTGCCAGTAGTCTGGGCAGACCGCCCCAGCATTTT,CASSLGRPPQHF,TRBV19,TRBJ1-5,NA
TGTGCCAGCAGTCCGGGGGGGACTGAAGCTTTCTTT,CASSPGGTEAFF,TRBV28,TRBJ1-1,NA
TGTGCCAGCAGCCAAACAGGGGATAGCAATCAGCCCCAGCATTTT,CASSQTGDSNQPQHF,TRBV4-2,TRBJ1-5,TRBD1
TGTGCCAGTAGTATAGCCCTTCAGACAGTGGATGGCTACACCTTC,CASSIALQTVDGYTF,TRBV19,TRBJ1-2,NA
TGTGCCAGCAGCCAAGAAATGGTGACAGACTACAATGAGCAGTTCTTC,CASSQEMVTDYNEQFF,TRBV4-2,TRBJ2-1,NA
TGTGCCAGCATCTCGGCCTCAATGGGACAGCGTATTAACTATGGCTACACCTTC,CASISASMGQRINYGYTF,TRBV28,TRBJ1-2,TRBD1
TGTGCCAGCAGTTTAGGGGGGGGTTCATACTACGAGCAGTACTTC,CASSLGGGSYYEQYF,TRBV27,TRBJ2-7,TRBD2
TGCAGCGTCCAATTGAGGCTGGACCCGGTAGCGGCCTACGAGCAGTACTTC,CSVQLRLDPVAAYEQYF,TRBV29-1,TRBJ2-7,NA
TGCAGCGCTCCTACAGCTAACTATGGCTACACCTTC,CSAPTANYGYTF,TRBV29-1,TRBJ1-2,NA
TGTGCCAGCAGCAAAGTTTCGGACAGGGGCTTCGAGCAGTACTTC,CASSKVSDRGFEQYF,TRBV21-1,TRBJ2-7,NA
TGCAGTGCCCCATGGAACACTGAAGCTTTCTTT,CSAPWNTEAFF,TRBV20-1,TRBJ1-1,NA
TGCAGCGCACCTCTGGCGGGGGGAAGAACAGATACGCAGTATTTT,CSAPLAGGRTDTQYF,TRBV29-1,TRBJ2-3,TRBD2
TGTGCCAGCAGAGGGTCCGGGACAGGTACGCAGTATTTT,CASRGSGTGTQYF,TRBV13,TRBJ2-3,TRBD1
TGTGCCAGCTCACCCGACAGGGGGCCTGGAAACACCATATATTTT,CASSPDRGPGNTIYF,TRBV18,TRBJ1-3,TRBD1
TGCGCCAGCAGCCAAGGGGCTTCGGGGGGAACGAGCACAGATACGCAGTATTTT,CASSQGASGGTSTDTQYF,TRBV4-3,TRBJ2-3,TRBD2
TGCAGCGTTCGCCTGGTGGGGGCCCTTGGAGGCTACACCTTC,CSVRLVGALGGYTF,TRBV29-1,TRBJ1-2,NA
TGCGCCAGCAGCACATACAGGGACGGGGAGACCCAGTACTTC,CASSTYRDGETQYF,TRBV5-1,TRBJ2-5,NA
TGCGCCAGCAGCCAGACCGACAGGGGTTACGAGCAGTACTTC,CASSQTDRGYEQYF,TRBV4-1,TRBJ2-7,TRBD1
TGTGCCAGCTCACCACTAGCGGGACCTAGCACAGATACGCAGTATTTT,CASSPLAGPSTDTQYF,TRBV18,TRBJ2-3,TRBD2
TGTGCCAGCAGCGCCCGGGCCCCCGGGGAAAGGAGAGAGACCCAGTACTTC,CASSARAPGERRETQYF,TRBV11-2,TRBJ2-5,NA
TGTGCCAGCGGTGTCGGTATGCATGAGCAGTTCTTC,CASGVGMHEQFF,TRBV6-1,TRBJ2-1,NA
TGCGCCAGCAGCCAAGGACTAGCGGGGTTATACGAGCAGTACTTC,CASSQGLAGLYEQYF,TRBV4-3,TRBJ2-7,TRBD2
TGTGCCAGCAGCTTAGGAGGCGGAAACACCATATATTTT,CASSLGGGNTIYF,TRBV7-9,TRBJ1-3,NA
TGTGCCAGCAGCTTAGGGTCTAGCGGTAGATACAATGAGCAGTTCTTC,CASSLGSSGRYNEQFF,TRBV7-2,TRBJ2-1,TRBD2
TGCGCCAGCAGCCAAGCTGCGGGGAATAATGAAAAACTGTTTTTT,CASSQAAGNNEKLFF,TRBV4-3,TRBJ1-4,NA
TGTGCCAGTACCTTCGGGTCCCCGGGGACTGAAGCTTTCTTT,CASTFGSPGTEAFF,TRBV19,TRBJ1-1,NA
TGTGCCACAGGGACAGTGGAAGCCAAAAACATTCAGTACTTC,CATGTVEAKNIQYF,TRBV15,TRBJ2-4,TRBD1
TGTGCCAGCAGTTTATTCGGGACAGGGGGCGGTGATGAAAAACTGTTTTTT,CASSLFGTGGGDEKLFF,TRBV28,TRBJ1-4,TRBD1
TGTGCCAGCTCACCACCGCAGGGGTTGCAGTATTTT,CASSPPQGLQYF,TRBV18,TRBJ2-3,NA
TGTGCCAGCAGTCGAGCAGCGGGGGACTACAATGAGCAGTTCTTC,CASSRAAGDYNEQFF,TRBV6-4,TRBJ2-1,TRBD2
TGTGCCAGCTCACCGGACATCCCTCTGGGGACCGGGGAGCTGTTTTTT,CASSPDIPLGTGELFF,TRBV18,TRBJ2-2,NA
TGTGCCAGCAGCAACCGCACAGATAGTCCCTACGAGCAGTACTTC,CASSNRTDSPYEQYF,TRBV21-1,TRBJ2-7,NA
TGTGCCAGCAGCCCCGGGACAGGGGCCCACGAGCAGTACTTC,CASSPGTGAHEQYF,TRBV7-3,TRBJ2-7,TRBD1
TGTGCCAGCAGTTACTCTACAGGCACCGGGGAGCTGTTTTTT,CASSYSTGTGELFF,TRBV6-5,TRBJ2-2,NA
TGTGCCAGCAGCTTAGGTCCAATGGAGACCCAGTACTTC,CASSLGPMETQYF,TRBV7-7,TRBJ2-5,NA
TGCGCCAGCAGCCACGGATCCATAGCGGCTAGCTCCTACGAGCAGTACTTC,CASSHGSIAASSYEQYF,TRBV4-1,TRBJ2-7,NA
TGTGCCAGCAGCTCTGGAGCTAACTATGGCTACACCTTC,CASSSGANYGYTF,TRBV13,TRBJ1-2,NA
TGTGCCAGCAGCTTAAGCGTGACCGGGGAGCTGTTTTTT,CASSLSVTGELFF,TRBV13,TRBJ2-2,NA